The clone carrying this T cell receptor (beta chain) was found many times. The antigen is unknown. Unique molecular identifiers tagged every individual TCR cDNA molecule. MiXCR, run by TCRdb on the 5' RACE reads, gives a single entry per CDR3 protein. The data contain roughly 46,000 distinct CDR3 sequences, about 11% of them singletons. This entry comes from a study of spatial heterogeneity in lung cancer. Turning to the study itself: Sequenced follow-up PBMC samples came a median of roughly 2 years after resection, where available.

Points from the study as a whole: Relative to follow-up, resection was when ubiquitous expanded tumor TCRs appeared more in blood.

Germline loops: CDR1 DFQATT, CDR2 SNEGSKA (reference sequence). J was trimmed by 1 base and V by 3 bases; bases with no gene match: 5. The length of the CDR3 is 14 residues. Stated time point: blood at routine non-recurrence follow-up after resection. Tumor, nontumor lung or frozen PBMC supplied whole RNA, sequenced without sorting. Sequencing was performed on PBMCs, taken at follow-up. The chain has TRBV20-1 and TRBJ2-5; the match to TRBD2 covers 7 bases. The origin of this receptor is a male donor with early-stage non-small cell lung cancer. CDR3 in amino acids: CSARARGFQETQYF. CDR3 sequence (DNA): TGCAGTGCTAGGGCGCGGGGGTTCCAAGAGACCCAGTACTTC.